This T cell receptor (beta chain) is drawn from a study of T cell responses to AZD1222 COVID-19 vaccine. Details on this clone: The antigen is undetermined.

Germline V gives CDR1 MNHEY, CDR2 SVGEGT. V lost 4 bases, J lost 6 bases, and 15 bases lay in between. This CDR3 comprises 15 residues. The repertoire was sequenced with immunoSEQ multiplex PCR; TCRdb's copy has only in-frame clones and lacks some. The table includes some 150,000 clones, approximately 85% detected once. Findings and caveats of the study: In a largely white British group with more females than males, clonal diversity was possibly underestimated. Two doses of AZD1222 preceded a rise in Spike-specific TCR breadth and depth. Samples come after the peak T cell response, not at day 14. At baseline, just a handful of AZD1222 recipients tested seropositive.

The chain has TRBV6-2 or TRBV6-3 and TRBJ2-2; perhaps TRBD2 as D (6 bases). Sequences were derived from peripheral blood, sampled 28 days after the second dose of the MenACWY control vaccine. This sequence originates from an adult who received the MenACWY meningococcal vaccine as a control. The CDR3: CASSSGRRVAGELFF. The CDR3 nucleotides read TGTGCCAGCAGTTCGGGAAGGAGGGTCGCCGGGGAGCTGTTTTTT.